This T cell receptor (beta chain) was sequenced for a study of blood T cells in healthy people across ages. Across the study: About one barcoded beta molecule per two T cells was captured by template switching.

V shed 5 bases, J shed 2 bases, and the junction held 14 bases outside the gene matches. CDR1 and CDR2 (germline): SGHRS, YFSETQ. The CDR3 has 17 residues. The sample, approximately 10 milliliters of peripheral blood, was drawn from each donor. A sample-barcoded 5' primer and a J-beta primer mix were used in a second PCR of roughly 7 to 12 cycles. Tags on each cDNA molecule came from a template-switch adaptor with 12 random nucleotides. TCRdb re-called the 5' RACE reads with MiXCR, one entry per CDR3 protein. Here the sample spans fewer than 2,000,000 distinct CDR3 sequences, roughly a third being singletons.

The chain links TRBV5-1 to TRBJ1-2; 8 bases map to TRBD1. The sequenced sample was blood. The sequence came from a woman aged 25 to 39 in good health. The chain's CDR3 is CASRMGAGGLSNYGYTF. CDR3 nucleotide sequence: TGCGCCAGCAGGATGGGGGCAGGGGGCCTTTCCAACTATGGCTACACCTTC.